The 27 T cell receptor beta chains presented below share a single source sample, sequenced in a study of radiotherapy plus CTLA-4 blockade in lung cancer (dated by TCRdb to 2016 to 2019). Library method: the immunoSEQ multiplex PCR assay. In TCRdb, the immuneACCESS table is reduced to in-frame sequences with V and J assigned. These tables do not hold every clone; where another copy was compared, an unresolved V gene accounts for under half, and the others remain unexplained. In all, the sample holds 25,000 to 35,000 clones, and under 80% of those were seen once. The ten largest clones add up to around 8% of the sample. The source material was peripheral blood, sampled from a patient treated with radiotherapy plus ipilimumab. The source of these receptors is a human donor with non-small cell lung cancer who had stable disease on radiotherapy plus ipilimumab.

The CDR3 DNA follows: TGTGCCAGCAGCTTACTTGGCAGGGGAGACACTGAAGCTTTCTTT. Its translation is CASSLLGRGDTEAFF. This chain connects TRBV13 to TRBJ1-1, with D perhaps TRBD1 (6 bases). The CDR3 has 15 residues. Germline CDR1 PRHDT, CDR2 FYEKMQ (reference sequence). V was cut by 2 bases and J by 3 bases, with 13 bases left in between.

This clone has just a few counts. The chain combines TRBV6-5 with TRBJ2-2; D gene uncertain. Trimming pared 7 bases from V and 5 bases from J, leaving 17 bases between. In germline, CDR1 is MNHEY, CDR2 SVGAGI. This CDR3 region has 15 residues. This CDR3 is CASNPRAPGTGELFF. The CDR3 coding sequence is TGTGCCAGCAACCCCCGGGCCCCTGGGACCGGGGAGCTGTTTTTT.

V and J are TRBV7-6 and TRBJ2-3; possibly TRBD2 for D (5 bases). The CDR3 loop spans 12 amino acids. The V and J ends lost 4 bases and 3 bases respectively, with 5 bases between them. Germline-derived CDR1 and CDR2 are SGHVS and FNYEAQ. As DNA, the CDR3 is TGTGCCAGCAGCTCGGGGACAGATACGCAGTATTTT. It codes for CASSSGTDTQYF.

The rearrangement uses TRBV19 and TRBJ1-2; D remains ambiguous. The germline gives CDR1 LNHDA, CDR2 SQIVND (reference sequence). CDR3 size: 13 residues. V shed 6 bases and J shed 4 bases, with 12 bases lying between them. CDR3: CASRGPPGYGYTF. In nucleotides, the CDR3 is TGTGCCAGTAGAGGACCCCCCGGCTATGGCTACACCTTC.

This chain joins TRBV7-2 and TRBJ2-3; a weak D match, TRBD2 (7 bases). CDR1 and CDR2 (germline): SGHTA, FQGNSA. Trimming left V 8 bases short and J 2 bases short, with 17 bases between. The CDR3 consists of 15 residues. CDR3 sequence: CASSPAGAYTDTQYF. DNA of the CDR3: TGTGCCAGCTCTCCGGCGGGGGCCTACACAGATACGCAGTATTTT.

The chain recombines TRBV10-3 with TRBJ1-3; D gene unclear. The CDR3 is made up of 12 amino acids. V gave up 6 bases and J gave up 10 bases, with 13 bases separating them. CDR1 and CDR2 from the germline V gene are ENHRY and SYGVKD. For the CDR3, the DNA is TGTGCCATCAGCACCCTAGGAGAGACCATATATTTT. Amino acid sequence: CAISTLGETIYF.

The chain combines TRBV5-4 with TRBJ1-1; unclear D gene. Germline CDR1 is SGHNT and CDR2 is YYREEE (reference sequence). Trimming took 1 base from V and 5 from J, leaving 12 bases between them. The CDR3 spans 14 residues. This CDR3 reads CASSLWGAGTEAFF. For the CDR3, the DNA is TGTGCCAGCAGCTTGTGGGGAGCAGGAACTGAAGCTTTCTTT.

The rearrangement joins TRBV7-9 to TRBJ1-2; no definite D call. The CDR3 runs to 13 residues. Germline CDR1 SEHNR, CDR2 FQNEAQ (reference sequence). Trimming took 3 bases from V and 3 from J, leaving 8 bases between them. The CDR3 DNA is TGTGCCAGCAGCTTTACAGCTGACTATGGCTACACCTTC. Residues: CASSFTADYGYTF.

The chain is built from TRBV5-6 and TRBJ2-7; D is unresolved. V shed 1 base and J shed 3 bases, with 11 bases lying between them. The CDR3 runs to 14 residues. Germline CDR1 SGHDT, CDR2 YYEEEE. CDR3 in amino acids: CASSLSGWIYEQYV. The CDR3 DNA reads TGTGCCAGCAGCTTGTCCGGGTGGATCTACGAGCAGTACGTC.

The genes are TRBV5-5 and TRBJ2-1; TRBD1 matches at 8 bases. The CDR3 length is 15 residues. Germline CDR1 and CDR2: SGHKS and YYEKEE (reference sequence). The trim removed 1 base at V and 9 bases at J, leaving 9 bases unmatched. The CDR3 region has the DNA TGTGCCAGCAGCTTGTACGGACAGGGTGGCCCTGAGCAGTTCTTC. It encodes CASSLYGQGGPEQFF.

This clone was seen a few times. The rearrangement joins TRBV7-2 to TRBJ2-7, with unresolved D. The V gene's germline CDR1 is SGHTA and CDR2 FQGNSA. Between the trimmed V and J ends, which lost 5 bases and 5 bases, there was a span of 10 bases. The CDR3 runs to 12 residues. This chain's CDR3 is CASSGFVDEQYF. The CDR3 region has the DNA TGTGCCAGCAGCGGATTTGTGGACGAGCAGTACTTC.

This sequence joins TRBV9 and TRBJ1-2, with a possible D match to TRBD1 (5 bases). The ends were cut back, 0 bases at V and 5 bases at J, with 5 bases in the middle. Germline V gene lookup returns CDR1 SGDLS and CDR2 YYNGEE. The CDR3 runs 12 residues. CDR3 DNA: TGTGCCAGCAGCGTAGAGGGGTATGGCTACACCTTC. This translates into CASSVEGYGYTF.

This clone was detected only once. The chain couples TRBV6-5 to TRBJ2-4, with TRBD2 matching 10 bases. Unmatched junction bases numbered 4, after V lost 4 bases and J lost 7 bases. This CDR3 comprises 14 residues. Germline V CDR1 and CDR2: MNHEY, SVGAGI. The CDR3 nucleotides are TGTGCCAGCAGTTCGTCGGGACTAGCGAACATTCAGTACTTC. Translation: CASSSSGLANIQYF.

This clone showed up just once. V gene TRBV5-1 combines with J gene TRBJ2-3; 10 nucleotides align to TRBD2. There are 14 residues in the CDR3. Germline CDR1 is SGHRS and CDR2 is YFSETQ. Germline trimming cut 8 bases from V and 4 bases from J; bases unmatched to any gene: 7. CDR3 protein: CASTLAGAADTQYF. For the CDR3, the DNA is TGCGCCAGTACTCTAGCGGGGGCCGCAGATACGCAGTATTTT.

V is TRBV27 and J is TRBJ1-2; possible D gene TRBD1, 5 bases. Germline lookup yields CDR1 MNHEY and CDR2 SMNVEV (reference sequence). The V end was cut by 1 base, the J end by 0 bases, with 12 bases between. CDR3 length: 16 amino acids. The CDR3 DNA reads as TGTGCCAGCAGTTTATATTCCGACAGTGCTAACTATGGCTACACCTTC. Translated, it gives CASSLYSDSANYGYTF.

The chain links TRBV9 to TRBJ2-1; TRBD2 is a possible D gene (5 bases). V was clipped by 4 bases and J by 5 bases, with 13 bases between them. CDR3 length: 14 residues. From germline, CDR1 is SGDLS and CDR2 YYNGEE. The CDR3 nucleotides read TGTGCCAGCAGCCCCCTTAGCGCCGACAATGAGCAGTTCTTC. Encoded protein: CASSPLSADNEQFF.

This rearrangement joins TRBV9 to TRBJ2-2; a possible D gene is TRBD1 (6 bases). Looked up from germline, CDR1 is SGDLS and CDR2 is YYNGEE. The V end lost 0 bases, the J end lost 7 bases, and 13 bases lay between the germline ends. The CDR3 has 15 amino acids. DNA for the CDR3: TGTGCCAGCAGCGTAGGGGCAGGGGTAAGCGGGGAGCTGTTTTTT. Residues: CASSVGAGVSGELFF.

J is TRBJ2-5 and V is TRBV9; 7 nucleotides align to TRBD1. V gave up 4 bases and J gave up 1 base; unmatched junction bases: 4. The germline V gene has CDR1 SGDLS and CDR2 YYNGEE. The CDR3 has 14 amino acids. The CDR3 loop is CASSRGLFQETQYF. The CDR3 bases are TGTGCCAGCAGCAGGGGGCTTTTCCAAGAGACCCAGTACTTC.

Here the CDR3 reads CASILPGTTGYTF. CDR3 sequence (DNA): TGTGCCAGCATTCTCCCCGGGACCACGGGCTACACCTTC. The gene calls are TRBV2 and TRBJ1-2, with D perhaps matching TRBD1 (5 bases). The germline gives CDR1 SNHLY, CDR2 FYNNEI. V was cut by 7 bases and J by 8 bases, with 17 bases left in between. This CDR3 spans 13 amino acids.

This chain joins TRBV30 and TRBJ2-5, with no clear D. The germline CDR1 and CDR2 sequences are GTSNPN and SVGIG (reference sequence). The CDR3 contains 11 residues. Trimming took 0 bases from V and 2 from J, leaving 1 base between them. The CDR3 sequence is CAWSVQETQYF. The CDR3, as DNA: TGTGCCTGGAGTGTACAAGAGACCCAGTACTTC.

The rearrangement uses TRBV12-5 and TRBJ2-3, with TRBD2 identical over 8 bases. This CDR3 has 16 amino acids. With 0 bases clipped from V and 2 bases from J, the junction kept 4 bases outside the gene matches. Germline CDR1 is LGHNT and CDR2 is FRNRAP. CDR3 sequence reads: CASGLVRAGDTDTQYF. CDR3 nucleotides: TGTGCTAGTGGTTTGGTACGAGCGGGGGACACAGATACGCAGTATTTT.

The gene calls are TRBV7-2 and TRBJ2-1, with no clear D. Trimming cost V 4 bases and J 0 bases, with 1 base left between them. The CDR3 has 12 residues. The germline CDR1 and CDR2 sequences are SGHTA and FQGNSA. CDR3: CASSYSYNEQFF. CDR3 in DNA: TGTGCCAGCAGCTACTCCTACAATGAGCAGTTCTTC.

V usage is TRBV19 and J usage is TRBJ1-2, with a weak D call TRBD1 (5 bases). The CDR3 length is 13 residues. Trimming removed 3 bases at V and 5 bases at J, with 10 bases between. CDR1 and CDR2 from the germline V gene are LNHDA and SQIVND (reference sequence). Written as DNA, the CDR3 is TGTGCCAGTAGTATCGAGGGGAGGTATGGCTACACCTTC. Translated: CASSIEGRYGYTF.

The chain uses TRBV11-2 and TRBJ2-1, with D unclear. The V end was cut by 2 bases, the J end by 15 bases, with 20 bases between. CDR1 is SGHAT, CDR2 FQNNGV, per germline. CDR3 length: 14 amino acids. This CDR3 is CASSLRSNTVSVFF. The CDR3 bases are TGTGCCAGCAGCTTAAGGTCCAATACAGTTTCGGTGTTCTTC.

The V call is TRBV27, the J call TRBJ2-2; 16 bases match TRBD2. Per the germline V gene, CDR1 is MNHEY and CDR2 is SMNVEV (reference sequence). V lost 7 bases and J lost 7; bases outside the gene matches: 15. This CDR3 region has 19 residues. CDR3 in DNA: TGTGCCAGCACCAACCTGCGCGGGACTAGCGGGGGGGCTATCGGGGAGCTGTTTTTT. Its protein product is CASTNLRGTSGGAIGELFF.

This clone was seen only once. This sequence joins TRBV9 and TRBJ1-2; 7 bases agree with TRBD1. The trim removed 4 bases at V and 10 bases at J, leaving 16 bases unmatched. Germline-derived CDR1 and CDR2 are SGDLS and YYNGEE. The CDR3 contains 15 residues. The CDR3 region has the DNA TGTGCCAGCAGCCCTCCAAGACAGGGAGGGGGATACTACACCTTC. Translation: CASSPPRQGGGYYTF.

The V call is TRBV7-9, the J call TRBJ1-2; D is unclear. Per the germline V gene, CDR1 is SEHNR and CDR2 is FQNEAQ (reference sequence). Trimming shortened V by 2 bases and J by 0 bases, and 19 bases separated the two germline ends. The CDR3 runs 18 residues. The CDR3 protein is CASSLIPHPRTANYGYTF. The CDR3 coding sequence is TGTGCCAGCAGCTTAATACCTCACCCCAGGACGGCTAACTATGGCTACACCTTC.